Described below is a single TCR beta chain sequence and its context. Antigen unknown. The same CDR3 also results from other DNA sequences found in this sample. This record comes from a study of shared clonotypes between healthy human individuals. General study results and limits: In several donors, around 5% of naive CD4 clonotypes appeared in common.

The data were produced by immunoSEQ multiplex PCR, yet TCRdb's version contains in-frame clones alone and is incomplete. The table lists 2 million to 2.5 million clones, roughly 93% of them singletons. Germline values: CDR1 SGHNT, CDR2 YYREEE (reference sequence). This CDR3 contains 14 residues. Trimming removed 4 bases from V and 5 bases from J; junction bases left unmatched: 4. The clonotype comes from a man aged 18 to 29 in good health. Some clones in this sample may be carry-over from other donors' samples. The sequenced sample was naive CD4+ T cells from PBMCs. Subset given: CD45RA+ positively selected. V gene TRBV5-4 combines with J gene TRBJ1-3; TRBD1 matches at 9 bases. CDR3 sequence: CASSLGQGRNTIYF. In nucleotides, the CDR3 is TGTGCCAGCAGCCTGGGACAGGGTAGAAACACCATATATTTT.